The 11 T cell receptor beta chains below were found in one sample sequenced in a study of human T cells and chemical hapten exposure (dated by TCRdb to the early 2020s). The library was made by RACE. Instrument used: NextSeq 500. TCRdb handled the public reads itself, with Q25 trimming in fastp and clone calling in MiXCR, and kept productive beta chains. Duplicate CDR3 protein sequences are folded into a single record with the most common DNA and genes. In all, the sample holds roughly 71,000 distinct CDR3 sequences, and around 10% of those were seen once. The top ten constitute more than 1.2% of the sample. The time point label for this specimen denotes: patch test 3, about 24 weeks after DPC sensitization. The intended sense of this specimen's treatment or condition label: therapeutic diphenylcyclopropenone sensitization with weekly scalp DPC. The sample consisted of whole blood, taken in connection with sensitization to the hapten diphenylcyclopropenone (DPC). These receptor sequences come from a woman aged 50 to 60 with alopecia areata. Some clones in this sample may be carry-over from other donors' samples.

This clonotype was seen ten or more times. CDR3 DNA sequence: TGCAGTGCCCCGGACAGAGGAGATACTGAAGCTTTCTTT. This encodes CSAPDRGDTEAFF. The rearrangement links TRBV20-1 to TRBJ1-1; TRBD1 might be the D (6 bases). Germline CDR1 is DFQATT and CDR2 is SNEGSKA (reference sequence). Trimming took 6 bases from V and 5 from J, leaving 16 bases between them. CDR3 size: 13 residues.

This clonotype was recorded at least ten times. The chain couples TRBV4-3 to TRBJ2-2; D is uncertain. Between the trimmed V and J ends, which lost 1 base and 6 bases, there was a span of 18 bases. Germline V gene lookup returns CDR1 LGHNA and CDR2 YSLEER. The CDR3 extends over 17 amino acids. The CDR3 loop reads CASSQGSRKRRAGELFF. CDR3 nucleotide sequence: TGCGCCAGCAGCCAAGGGTCGCGAAAAAGGCGTGCCGGGGAGCTGTTTTTT.

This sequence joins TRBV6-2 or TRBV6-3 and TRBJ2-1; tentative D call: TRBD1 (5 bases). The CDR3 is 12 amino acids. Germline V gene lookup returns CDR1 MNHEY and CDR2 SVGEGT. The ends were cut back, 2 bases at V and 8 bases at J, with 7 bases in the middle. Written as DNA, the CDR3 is TGTGCCAGCAGTTACAGGGGCCATGAGCAGTTCTTC. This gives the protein CASSYRGHEQFF.

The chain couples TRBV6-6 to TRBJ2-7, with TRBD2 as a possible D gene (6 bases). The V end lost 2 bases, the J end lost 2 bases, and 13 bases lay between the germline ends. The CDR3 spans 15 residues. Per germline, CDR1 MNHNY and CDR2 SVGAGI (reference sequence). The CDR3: CASSYDGGAPYEQYF. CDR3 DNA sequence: TGTGCCAGCAGTTACGACGGCGGGGCCCCCTACGAGCAGTACTTC.

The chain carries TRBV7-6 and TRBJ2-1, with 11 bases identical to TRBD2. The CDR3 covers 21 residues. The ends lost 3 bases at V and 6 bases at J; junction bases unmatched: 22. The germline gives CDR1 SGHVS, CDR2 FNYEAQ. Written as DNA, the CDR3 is TGTGCCAGCAGCTTTCTCTCCTTACTAGCGGGAGACGGTTGGCGAGCCAATGAGCAGTTCTTC. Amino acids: CASSFLSLLAGDGWRANEQFF.

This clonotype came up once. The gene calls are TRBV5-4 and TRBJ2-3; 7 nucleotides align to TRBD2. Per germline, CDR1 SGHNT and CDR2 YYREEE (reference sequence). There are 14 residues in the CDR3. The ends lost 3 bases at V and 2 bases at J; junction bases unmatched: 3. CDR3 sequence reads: CASSSSGITDTQYF. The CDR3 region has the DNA TGTGCCAGCAGCTCTAGCGGAATCACAGATACGCAGTATTTT. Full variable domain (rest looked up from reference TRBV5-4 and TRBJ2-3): ETGVTQSPTHLIKTRGQQVTLRCSSQSGHNTVSWYQQALGQGPQFIFQYYREEENGRGNFPPRFSGLQFPNYSSELNVNALELDDSALYLCASSSSGITDTQYFGPGTRLTVL.

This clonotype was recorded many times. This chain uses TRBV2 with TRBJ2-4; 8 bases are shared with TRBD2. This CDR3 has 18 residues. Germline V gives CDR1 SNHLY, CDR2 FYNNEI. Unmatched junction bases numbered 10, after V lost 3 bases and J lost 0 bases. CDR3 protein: CASSEGLAGELAKNIQYF. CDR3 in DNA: TGTGCCAGCAGTGAGGGTCTAGCGGGTGAACTAGCCAAAAACATTCAGTACTTC.

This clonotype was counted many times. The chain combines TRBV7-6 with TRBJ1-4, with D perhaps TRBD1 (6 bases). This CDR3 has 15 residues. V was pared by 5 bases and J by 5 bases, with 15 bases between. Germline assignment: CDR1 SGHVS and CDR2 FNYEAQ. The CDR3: CASSVRDMANEKLFF. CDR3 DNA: TGTGCCAGCAGCGTAAGGGACATGGCGAATGAAAAACTGTTTTTT. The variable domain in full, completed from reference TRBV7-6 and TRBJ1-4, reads GAGVSQSPRYKVTKRGQDVALRCDPISGHVSLYWYRQALGQGPEFLTYFNYEAQQDKSGLPNDRFSAERPEGSISTLTIQRTEQRDSAMYRCASSVRDMANEKLFFGSGTQLSVL.

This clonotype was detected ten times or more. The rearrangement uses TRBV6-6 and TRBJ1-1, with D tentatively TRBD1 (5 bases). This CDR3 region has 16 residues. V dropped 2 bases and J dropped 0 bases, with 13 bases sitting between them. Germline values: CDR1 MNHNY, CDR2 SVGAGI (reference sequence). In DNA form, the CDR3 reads TGTGCCAGCAGTTACGTCGGGGGTCGAATGAACACTGAAGCTTTCTTT. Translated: CASSYVGGRMNTEAFF.

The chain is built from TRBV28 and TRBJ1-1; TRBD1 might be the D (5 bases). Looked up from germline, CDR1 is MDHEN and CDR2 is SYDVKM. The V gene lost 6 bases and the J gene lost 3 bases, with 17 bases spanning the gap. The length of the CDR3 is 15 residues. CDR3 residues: CASRDFRVGDTEAFF. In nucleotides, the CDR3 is TGTGCCAGCAGGGATTTCAGGGTCGGGGACACTGAAGCTTTCTTT.

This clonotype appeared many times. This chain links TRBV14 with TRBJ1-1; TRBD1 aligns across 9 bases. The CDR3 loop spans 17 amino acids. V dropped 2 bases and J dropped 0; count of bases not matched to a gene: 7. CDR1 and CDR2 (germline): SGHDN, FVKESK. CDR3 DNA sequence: TGTGCCAGCAGCCAAACCGACAGGGGGACTCTGAACACTGAAGCTTTCTTT. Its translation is CASSQTDRGTLNTEAFF.